This T cell receptor beta chain was identified in a study of T cells in Graves' hyperthyroidism and ophthalmopathy. Study-wide background: Peripheral blood was obtained at initial diagnosis, preceding any treatment.

This clonotype has more than one count but fewer than ten. The CDR3 regions of TCR beta were amplified from RNA transcripts. The HTBI set primed first-round TCR CDR3 RT-PCR. Using its own MiXCR run on the multiplex PCR reads, TCRdb lists one record per CDR3 protein. The repertoire holds approximately 400,000 distinct CDR3 sequences, with less than 20% as singletons. Trimming took 4 bases from V and 2 from J; bases not matched to a gene: 8. The length of the CDR3 is 17 residues. Germline assignment: CDR1 SGHDT and CDR2 YYEEEE. This clonotype was obtained from a woman aged 18-29 years with Graves' hyperthyroidism that later progressed to Graves' ophthalmopathy. This chain joins TRBV5-6 and TRBJ2-2, with 10 bases matching TRBD1. The specimen sequenced was blood. This CDR3 is CASSPSGQGGNTGELFF. DNA of the CDR3: TGTGCCAGCAGCCCTTCAGGACAGGGGGGAAACACCGGGGAGCTGTTTTTT. Full variable domain (rest looked up from reference TRBV5-6 and TRBJ2-2): DAGVTQSPTHLIKTRGQQVTLRCSPKSGHDTVSWYQQALGQGPQFIFQYYEEEERQRGNFPDRFSGHQFPNYSSELNVNALLLGDSALYLCASSPSGQGGNTGELFFGEGSRLTVL.